This TCR beta chain stems from a study of CD8+ T cells in alopecia areata. Note on this clone: Antigen: not known.

The germline gives CDR1 SQVTM, CDR2 ANQGSEA. V dropped 3 bases and J dropped 3; count of bases not matched to a gene: 8. The CDR3 loop spans 15 amino acids. Indicated treatment: oral pan-JAK inhibitor, 5-10 mg twice daily. In alopecia areata patients, both lesional scalp punch biopsies and peripheral blood were collected. The study's findings and limits: Having just one nonresponder leaves the connection between baseline CD8+ expansion and response unresolved. For lesional scalp, especially alopecia totalis/universalis, clonality was higher than in normal scalp. Relative to mice, TCR sharing across patients was less clear, a difference possibly HLA-related.

TCR sequencing used cDNA made by reverse transcription of extracted RNA. Sequencing was performed with immunoSEQ multiplex PCR; in TCRdb, only in-frame clones are kept and a portion is missing. The sample shows 100,000 to 140,000 clones, roughly 84% of them seen only once. The source material was CD8+ T cells sorted from blood, sampled at week 24, from a patient treated with tofacitinib. This chain uses TRBV29-1 with TRBJ2-3, with 8 nucleotides matching TRBD1. The sequence was collected from a human donor with alopecia areata. CDR3 nucleotide sequence: TGCAGCGTTGAGGAATCAGGGGGCTTAACAGATACGCAGTATTTT. As protein: CSVEESGGLTDTQYF.